The T cell receptor beta chain described here comes from a study of metastatic and nonmetastatic thyroid tumors. Study-level information: Repertoire comparison spanned blood and tumor or nodule tissue of malignant and benign thyroid patients.

Patients underwent thyroid surgery, and none had received any treatment before it. In the study's own analysis: Clinicopathological groups supplied CDR3 differences that were used to build a distant-metastasis classifier for papillary thyroid cancer. From the PCR reads, TCRdb re-called clones with MiXCR. The V and J calls, along with clone size, are taken from TCRdb and not from the paper's own processing. The sample has fewer than 45,000 clones; about 13% are singletons. This clone was seen only a few times. Its specificity is unknown. Study-wide points: Malignant tumors reportedly showed significantly higher TCR beta diversity than benign nodules in both blood and tumor.

V lost 1 base, J lost 9 bases, and 13 bases lay in between. The CDR3 is 14 residues long. This TCR was recovered from a female donor with papillary thyroid cancer or a benign thyroid nodule (not recorded which). Some clones in this sample may be carry-over from other donors' samples. V and J are TRBV12-3 or TRBV12-4 and TRBJ2-1; a possible D gene is TRBD1 (7 bases). The sequenced sample consisted of blood. CDR3 amino acids: CASSLGRGVGEQFF. CDR3 nucleotide sequence: TGTGCCAGCAGTTTAGGCAGGGGGGTGGGTGAGCAGTTCTTC.